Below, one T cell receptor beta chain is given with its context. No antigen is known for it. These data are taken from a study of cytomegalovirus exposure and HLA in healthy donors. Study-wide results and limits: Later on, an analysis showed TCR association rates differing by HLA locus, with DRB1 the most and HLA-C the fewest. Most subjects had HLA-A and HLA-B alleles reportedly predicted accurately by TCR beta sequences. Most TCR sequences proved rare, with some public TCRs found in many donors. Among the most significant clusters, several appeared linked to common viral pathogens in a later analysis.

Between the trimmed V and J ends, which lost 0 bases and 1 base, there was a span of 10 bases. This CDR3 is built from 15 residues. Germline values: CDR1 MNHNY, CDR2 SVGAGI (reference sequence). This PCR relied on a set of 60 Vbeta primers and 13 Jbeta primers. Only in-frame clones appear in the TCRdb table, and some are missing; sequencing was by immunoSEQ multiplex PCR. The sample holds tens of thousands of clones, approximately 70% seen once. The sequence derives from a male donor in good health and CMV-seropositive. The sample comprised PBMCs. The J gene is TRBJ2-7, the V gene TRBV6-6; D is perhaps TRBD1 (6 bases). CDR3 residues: CASSYSIRGSYEQYF. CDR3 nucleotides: TGTGCCAGCAGTTACTCGATCAGGGGTTCCTACGAGCAGTACTTC.